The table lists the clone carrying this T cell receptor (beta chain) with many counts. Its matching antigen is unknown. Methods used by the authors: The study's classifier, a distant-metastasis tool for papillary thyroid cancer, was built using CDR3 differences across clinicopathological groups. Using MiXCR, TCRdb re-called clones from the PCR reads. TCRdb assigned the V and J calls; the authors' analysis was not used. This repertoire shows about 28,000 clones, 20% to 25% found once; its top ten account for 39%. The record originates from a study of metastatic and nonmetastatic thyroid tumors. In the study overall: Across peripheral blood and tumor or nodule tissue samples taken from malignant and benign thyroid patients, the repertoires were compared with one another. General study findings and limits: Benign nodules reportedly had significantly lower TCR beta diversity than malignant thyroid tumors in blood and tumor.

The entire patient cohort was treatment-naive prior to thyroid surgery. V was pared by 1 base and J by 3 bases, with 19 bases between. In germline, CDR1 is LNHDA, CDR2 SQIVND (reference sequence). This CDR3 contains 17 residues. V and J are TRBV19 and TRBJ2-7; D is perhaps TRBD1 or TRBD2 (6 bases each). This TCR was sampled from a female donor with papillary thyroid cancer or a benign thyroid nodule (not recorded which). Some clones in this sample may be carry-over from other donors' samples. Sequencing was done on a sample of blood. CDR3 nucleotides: TGTGCCAGTAGTATAGCCCACGGACAGCGGGCGGGCTACGAGCAGTACTTC. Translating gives CASSIAHGQRAGYEQYF. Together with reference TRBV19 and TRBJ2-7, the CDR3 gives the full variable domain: DGGITQSPKYLFRKEGQNVTLSCEQNLNHDAMYWYRQDPGQGLRLIYYSQIVNDFQKGDIAEGYSVSREKKESFPLTVTSAQKNPTAFYLCASSIAHGQRAGYEQYFGPGTRLTVT.